This T cell receptor beta chain was captured by sequencing in a study of cytomegalovirus exposure and HLA in healthy donors. V trimming: 1 base; J trimming: 4 bases; junction bases outside the gene matches: 5. CDR3 size: 16 residues. CDR1 LGHNT and CDR2 FRNRAP come from the germline V gene. Researchers ran the PCR with 60 Vbeta and 13 Jbeta primers. TCRdb's table, derived via immunoSEQ multiplex PCR, lists solely in-frame clones and lacks some. Of tens of thousands of clones in the sample, 80% to 90% were seen once. The J gene is TRBJ2-1, the V gene TRBV12-5; the match to TRBD2 covers 9 bases. The source material was PBMCs. This receptor was obtained from a boy aged 5-17 years in good health and CMV-seronegative. The CDR3 DNA is TGTGCTAGTGGTTTGGAAGGCCTAGCGGGATACAATGAGCAGTTCTTC. Its protein product is CASGLEGLAGYNEQFF.